These 32 T cell receptor beta chains share one sample of origin, sequenced in a study of PD-1 blockade in mismatch repair-deficient tumors. The method was immunoSEQ multiplex PCR; TCRdb's version includes in-frame clones alone and lacks a portion of them. Of about 120,000 clones in the sample, around 80% were seen once. Sequencing was performed on peripheral blood, taken roughly 13 months after starting pembrolizumab. These receptors all come from an adult with mismatch repair-deficient cancer.

The V gene is TRBV12-5, the J gene TRBJ2-7, with D hard to call. CDR3 length equals 13 residues. Germline assignment: CDR1 LGHNT and CDR2 FRNRAP. Trimming left V 0 bases short and J 6 bases short, with 9 bases between. The CDR3 DNA is TGTGCTAGTGGTTTGGTAGGGAAAGGCGAGCAGTACTTC. Its protein product is CASGLVGKGEQYF.

The chain is built from TRBV18 and TRBJ2-7; tentative D call: TRBD1 (6 bases). There are 12 residues in the CDR3. Germline V gene lookup returns CDR1 KGHSH and CDR2 LQKENI. Trimming left V 3 bases short and J 4 bases short, with 7 bases between. CDR3 sequence: CASSPTGYEQYF. CDR3 in DNA: TGTGCCAGCTCACCGACAGGTTACGAGCAGTACTTC. Complete variable domain (other parts from reference TRBV18 and TRBJ2-7): NAGVMQNPRHLVRRRGQEARLRCSPMKGHSHVYWYRQLPEEGLKFMVYLQKENIIDESGMPKERFSAEFPKEGPSILRIQQVVRGDSAAYFCASSPTGYEQYFGPGTRLTVT.

This clone was picked up one time. The chain links TRBV5-1 to TRBJ2-1; 11 positions agree with TRBD2. CDR1 is SGHRS, CDR2 YFSETQ, per germline. Trimming at V came to 0 bases and at J to 8 bases, leaving 4 bases not matched to a gene. The CDR3 extends over 15 amino acids. CDR3 region: CASSLALAGGDEQFF. DNA for the CDR3: TGCGCCAGCAGCTTGGCTCTAGCGGGAGGCGATGAGCAGTTCTTC.

The rearrangement links TRBV14 to TRBJ1-1, with D perhaps TRBD1 (6 bases). The CDR3 spans 20 residues. Germline V gene sequence: CDR1 SGHDN, CDR2 FVKESK. V shed 0 bases and J shed 11 bases, with 34 bases lying between them. The CDR3 region has the DNA TGTGCCAGCAGCCAAGATGGGGGTTGGGGGCAGGTTGTTTTCCGGGACCCCGCTTTCTTT. Translation gives CASSQDGGWGQVVFRDPAFF.

This chain joins TRBV4-2 and TRBJ2-7; 7 bases are a match to TRBD2. The CDR3 has 15 residues. CDR1 and CDR2 (germline): LGHNA, YNFKEQ. V was pared by 2 bases and J by 1 base, with 5 bases of the junction left unmatched. The CDR3 DNA reads as TGTGCCAGCAGCCAATACCGGGACTATTCCTACGAGCAGTACTTC. Its translation is CASSQYRDYSYEQYF.

The CDR3 spells CAWSGARAFF. In nucleotides, the CDR3 is TGTGCCTGGAGTGGGGCCAGAGCTTTCTTT. This chain uses TRBV30 with TRBJ1-1; D is unclear. The CDR3 runs to 10 residues. The germline V and J ends were trimmed by 1 base and 10 bases, with 7 bases remaining between them. Germline CDR1 GTSNPN, CDR2 SVGIG (reference sequence). The full variable domain, its missing parts supplied by reference TRBV30 and TRBJ1-1, is SQTIHQWPATLVQPVGSPLSLECTVEGTSNPNLYWYRQAAGRGLQLLFYSVGIGQISSEVPQNLSASRPQDRQFILSSKKLLLSDSGFYLCAWSGARAFFGQGTRLTVV.

The chain joins TRBV10-3 to TRBJ1-1; D call uncertain. The CDR3 runs to 15 residues. Germline loops: CDR1 ENHRY, CDR2 SYGVKD. V was trimmed by 0 bases and J by 0 bases, leaving 8 bases between them. The chain's CDR3 is CAISESVDMNTEAFF. In DNA, the CDR3 is TGTGCCATCAGTGAGTCGGTAGATATGAACACTGAAGCTTTCTTT.

The chain carries TRBV2 and TRBJ2-7; 7 positions match TRBD2. The trim removed 0 bases at V and 3 bases at J, leaving 5 bases unmatched. The CDR3 is made up of 15 amino acids. Germline lookup yields CDR1 SNHLY and CDR2 FYNNEI. CDR3: CASSEARAGDYEQYF. In nucleotides, the CDR3 is TGTGCCAGCAGTGAAGCGAGGGCGGGAGACTACGAGCAGTACTTC.

This clone appeared once. The rearrangement uses TRBV7-8 and TRBJ2-1; perhaps TRBD2 as D (6 bases). The CDR3 covers 17 residues. Germline loops: CDR1 SGHVS, CDR2 FQNEAQ. Trimming removed 1 base at V and 5 bases at J, with 18 bases between. CDR3 sequence (DNA): TGTGCCAGCAGCTTAGAAGGCGGGAACAATGCCAACAATGAGCAGTTCTTC. Translated: CASSLEGGNNANNEQFF.

V usage is TRBV6-4 and J usage is TRBJ2-1; 8 positions match TRBD2. The ends lost 0 bases at V and 7 bases at J; junction bases unmatched: 5. The CDR3 covers 15 residues. Germline V gene lookup returns CDR1 MRHNA and CDR2 SNTAGT. The CDR3 DNA follows: TGTGCCAGCAGTGACTCTCGACTAGCGAATAATGAGCAGTTCTTC. Translated, it gives CASSDSRLANNEQFF.

V gene TRBV7-3 combines with J gene TRBJ2-3, with a possible D match to TRBD2 (5 bases). Germline CDR1 reads SGHTA; CDR2 reads FQGTGA. The CDR3 consists of 13 residues. V was cut by 2 bases and J by 4 bases, with 7 bases left in between. CDR3 sequence: CASSLGGADTQYF. The CDR3 DNA is TGTGCCAGCAGCTTAGGAGGCGCAGATACGCAGTATTTT.

V usage is TRBV27 and J usage is TRBJ2-7; the match to TRBD1 covers 9 bases. Trimming at V came to 5 bases and at J to 3 bases, leaving 5 bases not matched to a gene. Per the germline V gene, CDR1 is MNHEY and CDR2 is SMNVEV (reference sequence). This CDR3 has 14 residues. The CDR3 DNA reads as TGTGCCAGCAGTCCTCGGGACAGGGACTACGAGCAGTACTTC. Translation gives CASSPRDRDYEQYF.

In its sample, this clone was seen once. J is TRBJ2-1 and V is TRBV11-3, with TRBD2 identical over 8 bases. The V and J ends lost 1 base and 9 bases, in that order; junction bases with no gene match: 2. This CDR3 spans 13 amino acids. Germline values: CDR1 SGHNT, CDR2 YENEEA. CDR3 coding DNA: TGTGCCAGCAGCTTAGCGGGAGGGGGTGAGCAGTTCTTC. This encodes CASSLAGGGEQFF.

This rearrangement joins TRBV6-6 to TRBJ1-2; D perhaps matches TRBD1 (6 bases). Germline-derived CDR1 and CDR2 are MNHNY and SVGAGI (reference sequence). V was trimmed by 2 bases and J by 8 bases, leaving 15 bases between them. The CDR3 totals 14 residues. The CDR3 nucleotides are TGTGCCAGCAGTTACGGCGACAGGCTTGGGGGCTACACCTTC. Its protein product is CASSYGDRLGGYTF.

The CDR3 sequence is CASSLGGRNQPQHF. The CDR3 DNA reads as TGTGCCAGCAGCTTAGGGGGAAGGAATCAGCCCCAGCATTTT. V gene TRBV13 combines with J gene TRBJ1-5; the D is unclear. The germline V gene has CDR1 PRHDT and CDR2 FYEKMQ (reference sequence). Trimming took 0 bases from V and 4 from J, leaving 7 bases between them. The CDR3 loop spans 14 amino acids.

CDR3 DNA: TGCGCCAGCAGCCAAGTGTCCAGCCAAGAGACCCAGTACTTC. Translation: CASSQVSSQETQYF. The genes are TRBV4-1 and TRBJ2-5, with D hard to call. The V gene's germline CDR1 is MGHRA and CDR2 YSYEKL. Trimming took off 1 base at V and 1 base at J, with 7 bases between the two ends. The CDR3 runs 14 residues.

V and J are TRBV9 and TRBJ2-7; the match to TRBD2 covers 14 bases. The CDR3 length is 17 residues. The V and J ends lost 4 bases and 5 bases, in that order; junction bases with no gene match: 11. Germline V gene lookup returns CDR1 SGDLS and CDR2 YYNGEE. The DNA for the CDR3 is TGTGCCAGCAGCCCGTCAGGGACTAGCGGGAGTGCGCACGAGCAGTACTTC. Its protein product is CASSPSGTSGSAHEQYF.

The chain uses TRBV11-2 and TRBJ2-1; D gene ambiguous. The CDR3 has 15 residues. Germline lookup yields CDR1 SGHAT and CDR2 FQNNGV. V was clipped by 1 base and J by 0 bases, with 7 bases between them. CDR3 sequence (DNA): TGTGCCAGCAGCTTAGCTAGGACCTCCTACAATGAGCAGTTCTTC. Its translation: CASSLARTSYNEQFF. The full variable domain, completed using reference TRBV11-2 and TRBJ2-1, is EAGVAQSPRYKIIEKRQSVAFWCNPISGHATLYWYQQILGQGPKLLIQFQNNGVVDDSQLPKDRFSAERLKGVDSTLKIQPAKLEDSAVYLCASSLARTSYNEQFFGPGTRLTVL.

The CDR3 is CASRLGIGYYEQYF. The CDR3 DNA reads as TGTGCCAGCAGGCTTGGGATTGGGTACTACGAGCAGTACTTC. V usage is TRBV6-1 and J usage is TRBJ2-7; no clear D. The germline gives CDR1 MNHNS, CDR2 SASEGT. V gave up 6 bases and J gave up 3 bases, with 15 bases separating them. The CDR3 length is 14 residues.

The chain has TRBV5-1 and TRBJ2-7; perhaps TRBD1 as D (5 bases). The V gene lost 0 bases and the J gene lost 4 bases, with 14 bases spanning the gap. CDR1 is SGHRS and CDR2 is YFSETQ in the germline V gene. This CDR3 spans 15 amino acids. CDR3 DNA sequence: TGCGCCAGCAGCTTGGCCTCGCAGGGAAGATACGAGCAGTACTTC. It specifies CASSLASQGRYEQYF.

There are a few counts of this clone. This sequence joins TRBV7-2 and TRBJ2-2; TRBD2 matches 8 bases. CDR1 is SGHTA, CDR2 FQGNSA, per germline. V trimming: 6 bases; J trimming: 8 bases; junction bases outside the gene matches: 11. The CDR3 covers 15 residues. CDR3 nucleotides: TGTGCCAGCAGTACCGGACTAGCTGTACAGGGGGAGCTGTTTTTT. Translating gives CASSTGLAVQGELFF.

This clone was seen a few times. The chain employs TRBV15 and TRBJ1-3, with D perhaps TRBD1 (5 bases). CDR3 length: 17 residues. In germline, CDR1 is LNHNV, CDR2 YYDKDF (reference sequence). Trimming took 1 base from V and 4 from J, leaving 17 bases between them. Here the CDR3 DNA reads TGTGCCACCAGCAGAGTCTATGCGGCAGGGTCCGGAAACACCATATATTTT. Translated, it gives CATSRVYAAGSGNTIYF.

A note on this clone: An end of the junction differs from the germline gene, which may be a read error. V and J are TRBV5-1 and TRBJ1-2; D ambiguous. The CDR3 is made up of 14 amino acids. Per germline, CDR1 SGHRS and CDR2 YFSETQ. This CDR3 is CASSLGPGGYGYTF. The CDR3 DNA reads TGTGCCAGCAGCTTAGGACCGGGCGGTTATGGCTACACCTTC.

The chain uses TRBV5-4 and TRBJ2-3; 15 nucleotides align to TRBD2. Per the germline V gene, CDR1 is SGHNT and CDR2 is YYREEE (reference sequence). There are 17 residues in the CDR3. After removal of 4 bases from V and 4 bases from J, the junction contained 7 bases not matched to a gene. CDR3 coding DNA: TGTGCCAGCAGCCCTGTGGGACTAGCGGGAGGTGCAGATACGCAGTATTTT. Amino acid sequence: CASSPVGLAGGADTQYF. Full variable domain (outside the CDR3, taken from reference TRBV5-4 and TRBJ2-3): ETGVTQSPTHLIKTRGQQVTLRCSSQSGHNTVSWYQQALGQGPQFIFQYYREEENGRGNFPPRFSGLQFPNYSSELNVNALELDDSALYLCASSPVGLAGGADTQYFGPGTRLTVL.

CDR3: CASSPSTSGRYNEQFF. DNA for the CDR3: TGTGCCAGCTCACCCTCGACTAGCGGGAGATACAATGAGCAGTTCTTC. This chain uses TRBV18 with TRBJ2-1; TRBD2 matches at 12 bases. With 3 bases clipped from V and 4 bases from J, the junction kept 4 bases outside the gene matches. The CDR3 extends over 16 amino acids. Germline CDR1 is KGHSH and CDR2 is LQKENI.

This chain connects TRBV6-1 to TRBJ1-2, with D tentatively TRBD1 (6 bases). V lost 5 bases and J 7 bases, leaving 14 bases between the germline ends. Per germline, CDR1 MNHNS and CDR2 SASEGT. This CDR3 is built from 13 residues. CDR3 region: CASSPQGSSGYTF. The CDR3 region has the DNA TGTGCCAGCAGTCCCCAGGGGTCCAGTGGCTACACCTTC.

The chain is built from TRBV14 and TRBJ1-1, with 7 bases matching TRBD1. V trimming: 5 bases; J trimming: 3 bases; junction bases outside the gene matches: 9. Germline V gene data show CDR1 as SGHDN and CDR2 as FVKESK. The CDR3 spans 15 residues. CDR3 sequence: CASSYRGPSYTEAFF. The CDR3 DNA follows: TGTGCCAGCAGCTACAGGGGCCCGAGTTACACTGAAGCTTTCTTT.

The rearrangement links TRBV7-6 to TRBJ1-1; 7 bases line up with TRBD1. This CDR3 contains 15 residues. J was trimmed by 4 bases and V by 4 bases; bases with no gene match: 9. Germline values: CDR1 SGHVS, CDR2 FNYEAQ. CDR3 in amino acids: CASSSSPGGGTEAFF. Here the CDR3 DNA reads TGTGCCAGCAGCTCCTCCCCAGGGGGGGGCACTGAAGCTTTCTTT.

In its sample, this clone was seen once. This rearrangement joins TRBV29-1 to TRBJ2-1; D remains unclear. V was clipped by 7 bases and J by 4 bases, with 14 bases between them. This CDR3 contains 13 residues. CDR1 SQVTM and CDR2 ANQGSEA come from the germline V gene. CDR3 in DNA: TGCAGCGGTGTCCAGTACAAATACAATGAGCAGTTCTTC. Its translation: CSGVQYKYNEQFF.

This clone was picked up one time. The V gene is TRBV10-3, the J gene TRBJ2-1, with D possibly being TRBD1 (5 bases). Trimming pared 6 bases from V and 5 bases from J, leaving 11 bases between. The CDR3 sequence is 13 residues long. Germline loops: CDR1 ENHRY, CDR2 SYGVKD. CDR3 region: CAIRDSSHNEQFF. The CDR3 DNA sequence: TGTGCCATCAGAGACAGTTCCCACAATGAGCAGTTCTTC.

Here the CDR3 reads CASSLQGSREQYF. The DNA for the CDR3 is TGTGCCAGCAGCTTACAAGGATCCCGCGAGCAGTACTTC. The chain recombines TRBV5-4 with TRBJ2-7, with D hard to call. CDR1 and CDR2 (germline): SGHNT, YYREEE (reference sequence). Trimming pared 2 bases from V and 6 bases from J, leaving 12 bases between. The CDR3 contains 13 residues.

The chain combines TRBV28 with TRBJ2-2; 9 bases map to TRBD2. With V trimmed by 7 bases and J by 2 bases, 2 bases remained unmatched. Germline V lookup: CDR1 MDHEN, CDR2 SYDVKM. The CDR3 is made up of 14 amino acids. The CDR3 DNA is TGTGCCAGCATAGCGGGAGCCAACACCGGGGAGCTGTTTTTT. Translating it yields CASIAGANTGELFF.